These 27 T cell receptor beta chains were all obtained from the same sample, sequenced in a study of T cell responses to AZD1222 COVID-19 vaccine (dated by TCRdb to the early 2020s). The library was built by means of the immunoSEQ multiplex PCR assay. As stored in TCRdb, this immuneACCESS dataset retains in-frame rearrangements with V and J assigned. A fraction of the clones does not appear; measured against another copy, unresolved V genes explain less than half of the discrepancy, and the remainder lacks a known reason. The sample profile shows about 200,000 clones; approximately 93% of them were found once. Approximately 3.7% of the sample belongs to the ten largest clones. Interpreted using the paper, the time point label stands for: about 28 days (+/-7) after the second vaccine dose. This material consisted of peripheral blood, taken 28 days after the second AZD1222 dose. These receptor sequences come from an adult who received the AZD1222 COVID-19 vaccine.

The V gene is TRBV2, the J gene TRBJ1-4; TRBD1 matches at 11 bases. The J segment lost 6 bases and the V segment lost 8 bases, leaving 8 bases of the junction unmatched. This CDR3 is built from 15 residues. CDR1 and CDR2 from the germline V gene are SNHLY and FYNNEI. The CDR3: CASLYGGQGDEKLFF. The CDR3 DNA is TGTGCCAGCTTATATGGGGGACAGGGGGATGAAAAACTGTTTTTT.

The V gene is TRBV28, the J gene TRBJ1-4, with a weak D call TRBD1 (6 bases). Germline V CDR1 and CDR2: MDHEN, SYDVKM. V was cut by 7 bases and J by 7 bases, with 13 bases left in between. The CDR3 length is 13 residues. DNA for the CDR3: TGTGCCAGCAAAGGGGGAGGGAGTGAAAAACTGTTTTTT. Encoded protein: CASKGGGSEKLFF.

The sample holds a few counts of this clone. The chain couples TRBV14 to TRBJ2-1, with 11 bases matching TRBD2. Trimming took 4 bases from V and 2 from J; bases not matched to a gene: 4. CDR1 is SGHDN, CDR2 FVKESK, per germline. The CDR3 sequence is 16 residues long. CDR3 coding DNA: TGTGCCAGCAGCCCTCTAGCGGGAGGCACCTACAATGAGCAGTTCTTC. Its protein product is CASSPLAGGTYNEQFF.

The chain has TRBV12-1 and TRBJ2-3. TRBV12-1 is given as a pseudogene. The length of the CDR3 is 16 residues. The CDR3 DNA sequence: TGTGCCAGCAGCCCCCGGCCGTGGATGAGCACAGATACGCAGTATTTT. As protein: CASSPRPWMSTDTQYF.

The rearrangement joins TRBV9 to TRBJ2-6, with D perhaps matching TRBD1 (6 bases). This CDR3 has 16 amino acids. The V end lost 4 bases, the J end lost 4 bases, and 15 bases lay between the germline ends. Per germline, CDR1 SGDLS and CDR2 YYNGEE. In DNA form, the CDR3 reads TGTGCCAGCAGCTCCCACAGGGTATCCGGGGCCAACGTCCTGACTTTC. This gives the protein CASSSHRVSGANVLTF.

The chain joins TRBV7-9 to TRBJ1-1; 9 bases line up with TRBD1. This CDR3 region has 15 residues. The V segment lost 5 bases and the J segment 1 base; nucleotides outside the gene matches: 5. Germline lookup yields CDR1 SEHNR and CDR2 FQNEAQ (reference sequence). The CDR3 DNA is TGTGCCAGCAGCCAGCCGGACAGGGGGAACACTGAAGCTTTCTTT. Its translation: CASSQPDRGNTEAFF.

The rearrangement joins TRBV19 to TRBJ2-5, with TRBD2 identical over 7 bases. The CDR3 length is 12 residues. Unmatched junction bases numbered 2, after V lost 6 bases and J lost 4 bases. The germline CDR1 and CDR2 sequences are LNHDA and SQIVND (reference sequence). The CDR3 loop reads CASSREGETQYF. CDR3 bases: TGTGCCAGTAGCAGGGAGGGAGAGACCCAGTACTTC. The full variable domain, rest sourced from reference TRBV19 and TRBJ2-5, is DGGITQSPKYLFRKEGQNVTLSCEQNLNHDAMYWYRQDPGQGLRLIYYSQIVNDFQKGDIAEGYSVSREKKESFPLTVTSAQKNPTAFYLCASSREGETQYFGPGTRLLVL.

This rearrangement joins TRBV7-8 to TRBJ1-1; possible D gene TRBD1, 6 bases. V was cut by 6 bases and J by 11 bases, with 22 bases left in between. Looked up from germline, CDR1 is SGHVS and CDR2 is FQNEAQ. The CDR3 spans 14 residues. The CDR3 region has the DNA TGTGCCAGCAGACTCGCCGCAAAACAGGGTGAGGCTTTCTTT. Protein: CASRLAAKQGEAFF.

The chain is built from TRBV4-1 and TRBJ1-2; D might be TRBD1 (5 bases). Germline CDR1 and CDR2: MGHRA and YSYEKL. Trimming pared 3 bases from V and 3 bases from J, leaving 17 bases between. The length of the CDR3 is 16 residues. For the CDR3, the DNA is TGCGCCAGCAGCCACCCGGGGGGGGTTGAGGACTATGGCTACACCTTC. It is translated as CASSHPGGVEDYGYTF.

The CDR3 here is CASSETMRETQYF. DNA for the CDR3: TGTGCCAGCAGTGAAACGATGAGGGAGACCCAGTACTTC. The J gene is TRBJ2-5, the V gene TRBV25-1; D gene unclear. Per germline, CDR1 MGHDK and CDR2 SYGVNS. The CDR3 is made up of 13 amino acids. V shed 2 bases and J shed 5 bases, with 9 bases lying between them.

This rearrangement joins TRBV20-1 to TRBJ2-7; weak D call: TRBD1 (5 bases). Germline V CDR1 and CDR2: DFQATT, SNEGSKA (reference sequence). The V end lost 3 bases, the J end lost 3 bases, and 9 bases lay between the germline ends. This CDR3 is 12 amino acids long. The CDR3 nucleotides are TGCAGTGCTAGTGACAGAGACTACGAGCAGTACTTC. Encoded protein: CSASDRDYEQYF.

The V gene is TRBV9, the J gene TRBJ1-1; D gene uncertain. The V and J ends lost 4 bases and 1 base respectively, with 14 bases between them. In germline, CDR1 is SGDLS, CDR2 YYNGEE. This CDR3 spans 15 amino acids. CDR3 sequence (DNA): TGTGCCAGCAGCCCCGGGTTGAGCCCGAACACTGAAGCTTTCTTT. This translates into CASSPGLSPNTEAFF.

The chain carries TRBV11-2 and TRBJ2-3; TRBD2 agrees at 10 bases. Trimming cost V 1 base and J 4 bases; bases outside gene matches: 5. Germline-derived CDR1 and CDR2 are SGHAT and FQNNGV. The CDR3 extends over 16 amino acids. CDR3 sequence: CASSLALAGGPDTQYF. As DNA, the CDR3 is TGTGCCAGCAGCTTAGCCTTAGCGGGAGGTCCAGATACGCAGTATTTT.

The chain has TRBV19 and TRBJ2-7, with D perhaps matching TRBD1 or TRBD2 (5 bases each). The length of the CDR3 is 14 residues. In germline, CDR1 is LNHDA, CDR2 SQIVND (reference sequence). V dropped 6 bases and J dropped 2 bases, with 14 bases sitting between them. CDR3 coding DNA: TGTGCCAGTAGGGGGGACCAGACTACCTACGAGCAGTACTTC. It encodes CASRGDQTTYEQYF.

The chain carries TRBV5-1 and TRBJ1-2; possible D gene TRBD1, 5 bases. V was clipped by 1 base and J by 1 base, with 14 bases between them. The CDR3 consists of 16 residues. CDR1 is SGHRS, CDR2 YFSETQ, per germline. The CDR3 DNA follows: TGCGCCAGCAGCTTGACCCGAACGGGGGGTAACTATGGCTACACCTTC. Translation gives CASSLTRTGGNYGYTF.

This chain connects TRBV7-9 to TRBJ2-1; no reliable D call. The CDR3 has 13 amino acids. In germline, CDR1 is SEHNR, CDR2 FQNEAQ (reference sequence). Trimming left V 1 base short and J 5 bases short, with 6 bases between. The CDR3 protein is CASSLDWNNEQFF. CDR3 coding DNA: TGTGCCAGCAGCTTAGATTGGAACAATGAGCAGTTCTTC.

The chain uses TRBV7-3 and TRBJ2-7; 10 nucleotides line up with TRBD1. Trimming at V came to 4 bases and at J to 5 bases, leaving 8 bases not matched to a gene. Germline CDR1 and CDR2: SGHTA and FQGTGA. The CDR3 extends over 15 amino acids. CDR3 amino acids: CASSWTGTGVDEQYF. DNA of the CDR3: TGTGCCAGCAGCTGGACGGGGACAGGGGTCGACGAGCAGTACTTC.

V usage is TRBV19 and J usage is TRBJ2-3, with 8 bases fitting TRBD1. J gave up 4 bases and V 4 bases, and 13 bases lay outside the gene matches. The CDR3 is made up of 17 amino acids. Per germline, CDR1 LNHDA and CDR2 SQIVND (reference sequence). CDR3 region: CASSRETGVLEADTQYF. Written as DNA, the CDR3 is TGTGCCAGTAGTAGAGAGACAGGGGTCTTGGAGGCAGATACGCAGTATTTT.

This clone was recorded only once. CDR3 DNA: TGCGCCAGCAGCCTAGATGGACCGTACTATGGCTACACCTTC. Encoded protein: CASSLDGPYYGYTF. The V gene is TRBV5-1, the J gene TRBJ1-2, with unresolved D. Germline V gene sequence: CDR1 SGHRS, CDR2 YFSETQ. Trimming took off 4 bases at V and 3 bases at J, with 13 bases between the two ends. The CDR3 consists of 14 residues.

This clone has a handful of counts. V and J are TRBV29-1 and TRBJ2-1; D possibly uses TRBD1 or TRBD2 (5 bases each). Germline assignment: CDR1 SQVTM and CDR2 ANQGSEA. The CDR3 spans 13 residues. V was cut by 3 bases and J by 5 bases, with 11 bases left in between. The DNA for the CDR3 is TGCAGCGTTGAGGGGGTGGGACACAATGAGCAGTTCTTC. Protein product: CSVEGVGHNEQFF.

The chain couples TRBV2 to TRBJ2-7; a possible D gene is TRBD2 (6 bases). From germline, CDR1 is SNHLY and CDR2 FYNNEI. The CDR3 loop spans 12 amino acids. Deletions cut 7 bases from V and 11 bases from J, with 18 bases between. This chain's CDR3 is CASNEAGRDEYF. CDR3 DNA: TGTGCCAGCAACGAGGCGGGACGGGACGAGTACTTC. The whole variable domain, filled in from reference TRBV2 and TRBJ2-7, reads EPEVTQTPSHQVTQMGQEVILRCVPISNHLYFYWYRQILGQKVEFLVSFYNNEISEKSEIFDDQFSVERPDGSNFTLKIRSTKLEDSAMYFCASNEAGRDEYFGPGTRLTVT.

V usage is TRBV11-3 and J usage is TRBJ1-6; D perhaps matches TRBD1 (6 bases). Per the germline V gene, CDR1 is SGHNT and CDR2 is YENEEA. Between the trimmed V and J ends, which lost 5 bases and 0 bases, there was a span of 11 bases. The CDR3 covers 16 residues. The CDR3 region is CASSPGAFSYNSPLHF. CDR3 nucleotide sequence: TGTGCCAGCAGCCCAGGGGCCTTCTCCTATAATTCACCCCTCCACTTT.

V usage is TRBV5-1 and J usage is TRBJ2-3, with 7 bases fitting TRBD2. This CDR3 comprises 17 residues. Germline lookup yields CDR1 SGHRS and CDR2 YFSETQ. V was clipped by 4 bases and J by 5 bases; unmatched bases: 16. In DNA form, the CDR3 reads TGCGCCAGCAGCCCCCGGCGGGCTAGCGGACTTGGAGATACGCAGTATTTT. Encoded protein: CASSPRRASGLGDTQYF.

This chain joins TRBV6-5 and TRBJ2-7; D gene ambiguous. The CDR3 contains 12 residues. V lost 4 bases, J lost 4 bases, and 8 bases lay in between. In germline, CDR1 is MNHEY, CDR2 SVGAGI. The CDR3 sequence: CASSFTVYEQYF. The CDR3, as DNA: TGTGCCAGCAGTTTTACGGTTTACGAGCAGTACTTC.

For the CDR3, the DNA is TGTGCCAGCAGTGAATTTAACCCGAACACCGGGGAGCTGTTTTTT. The encoded protein is CASSEFNPNTGELFF. This chain links TRBV2 with TRBJ2-2, with D unclear. The CDR3 is made up of 15 amino acids. V lost 2 bases to trimming and J lost 0 bases, with 7 bases between them. Germline-derived CDR1 and CDR2 are SNHLY and FYNNEI.

This clone was seen only a few times. This chain links TRBV7-9 with TRBJ1-3; D unclear. The V end lost 5 bases, the J end lost 0 bases, and 14 bases lay between the germline ends. This CDR3 contains 16 residues. The germline CDR1 and CDR2 sequences are SEHNR and FQNEAQ (reference sequence). The CDR3 sequence is CASSPDLSSSGNTIYF. CDR3 in DNA: TGTGCCAGCAGCCCGGACCTCTCGAGCTCTGGAAACACCATATATTTT.

The rearrangement uses TRBV7-3 and TRBJ2-3, with D uncertain. In germline, CDR1 is SGHTA, CDR2 FQGTGA. There are 14 residues in the CDR3. V lost 5 bases, J lost 1 base, and 10 bases lay in between. CDR3 protein: CASSALPRTDTQYF. The CDR3 DNA reads as TGTGCCAGCAGCGCCCTCCCCCGCACAGATACGCAGTATTTT.